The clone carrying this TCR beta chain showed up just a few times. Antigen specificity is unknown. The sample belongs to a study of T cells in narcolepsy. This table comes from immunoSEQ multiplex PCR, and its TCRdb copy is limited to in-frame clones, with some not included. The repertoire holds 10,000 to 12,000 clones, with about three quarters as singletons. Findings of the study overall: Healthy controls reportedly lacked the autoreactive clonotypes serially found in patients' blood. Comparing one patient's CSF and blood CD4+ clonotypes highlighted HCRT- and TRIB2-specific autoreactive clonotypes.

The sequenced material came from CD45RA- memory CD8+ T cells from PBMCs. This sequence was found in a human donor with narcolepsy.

CDR3 nucleotide sequence: TGTGCCAGCACTAAGGGCCCGGGGGACACTGAAGCTTTCTTT. Translation gives CASTKGPGDTEAFF. This chain uses TRBV6-4 with TRBJ1-1; D is perhaps TRBD1 (5 bases). V lost 7 bases to trimming and J lost 3 bases, with 15 bases between them. There are 14 residues in the CDR3. CDR1 is MRHNA, CDR2 SNTAGT, per germline.